These 17 T cell receptor beta chains originate from one sample sequenced in a study of response to subunit inactivated influenza vaccine. TCRdb re-called the RT-PCR reads with MiXCR, one entry per CDR3 protein. Of approximately 520,000 distinct CDR3 sequences listed, over 25% are singletons. Sequencing was performed on CD4+ T cells sorted from PBMCs, taken around 5 days after vaccination. The receptors here all came from a man aged 45-65 years who received an inactivated influenza vaccine.

Concerning this clonotype: A much larger clone differs by one base, so this may be a read error. This rearrangement joins TRBV20-1 to TRBJ2-3, with D perhaps matching TRBD2 (5 bases). Germline CDR1 reads DFQATT; CDR2 reads SNEGSKA (reference sequence). Trimming took off 5 bases at V and 5 bases at J, with 14 bases between the two ends. The CDR3 is 13 amino acids. CDR3 sequence (DNA): TGCAGTGCTCCGGGAAAGGGTAGAGATACGCAGTATTTT. Translating it yields CSAPGKGRDTQYF.

In this sample, this clonotype turned up a few times. J is TRBJ2-2 and V is TRBV4-3, with D hard to call. CDR3 length: 17 residues. V was shortened by 0 bases and J by 0 bases, with 11 bases between the two germline ends. From germline, CDR1 is LGHNA and CDR2 YSLEER. The CDR3 nucleotides are TGCGCCAGCAGCCAAGACATAAGGACGGCGAACACCGGGGAGCTGTTTTTT. Translation gives CASSQDIRTANTGELFF.

The DNA for the CDR3 is TGTGCCAGCAGCTTGTATCAATTCCCTACCTCCTACAATGAGCAGTTCTTC. Its translation is CASSLYQFPTSYNEQFF. The chain links TRBV11-2 to TRBJ2-1; no clear D. From germline, CDR1 is SGHAT and CDR2 FQNNGV. The CDR3 extends over 17 amino acids. V shed 3 bases and J shed 0 bases, with 15 bases lying between them.

This chain links TRBV30 with TRBJ2-5; D is possibly TRBD2 (6 bases). Trimming removed 4 bases at V and 2 bases at J, with 17 bases between. The germline V gene encodes CDR1 GTSNPN and CDR2 SVGIG (reference sequence). This CDR3 is built from 15 residues. The CDR3 protein is CAWNSFGLQQETQYF. As DNA, the CDR3 is TGTGCCTGGAACAGTTTTGGACTACAACAAGAGACCCAGTACTTC.

This chain joins TRBV14 and TRBJ2-1, with D tentatively TRBD1 or TRBD2 (6 bases each). Germline V gene sequence: CDR1 SGHDN, CDR2 FVKESK. Trimming removed 4 bases from V and 2 bases from J, with 15 bases in between. This CDR3 is 16 amino acids long. The CDR3, as DNA: TGTGCCAGCAGCCCAGTCGGGGGCTATACCTACAATGAGCAGTTCTTC. As protein: CASSPVGGYTYNEQFF.

This clonotype was picked up a small number of times. CDR3 in DNA: TGCAGTGCTAGTACTAGCGGGACCGGAAGGGGGTCCTACAATGAGCAGTTCTTC. This gives the protein CSASTSGTGRGSYNEQFF. The V and J genes are TRBV20-1 and TRBJ2-1, with 10 nucleotides matching TRBD2. This CDR3 has 18 amino acids. Germline trimming cut 3 bases from V and 1 base from J; bases unmatched to any gene: 12. Germline V gene data show CDR1 as DFQATT and CDR2 as SNEGSKA (reference sequence).

This chain connects TRBV10-3 to TRBJ2-7; maybe TRBD1 (6 bases). The germline V gene has CDR1 ENHRY and CDR2 SYGVKD. This CDR3 contains 14 residues. Trimming removed 1 base from V and 7 bases from J, with 14 bases in between. The CDR3, as DNA: TGTGCCATCAGTGAGTACAGGGACCCCGGGGAGCAGTACTTC. Protein product: CAISEYRDPGEQYF.

The chain joins TRBV25-1 to TRBJ2-5; TRBD2 is a possible D gene (6 bases). Germline V CDR1 and CDR2: MGHDK, SYGVNS. Between the trimmed V and J ends, which lost 6 bases and 1 base, there was a span of 15 bases. The CDR3 covers 15 residues. The CDR3: CASREGSSFQETQYF. CDR3 DNA: TGTGCCAGCAGGGAGGGGTCTAGCTTCCAAGAGACCCAGTACTTC.

This clonotype was seen a handful of times. The chain uses TRBV20-1 and TRBJ2-1; 11 nucleotides agree with TRBD2. This CDR3 region has 15 residues. Per the germline V gene, CDR1 is DFQATT and CDR2 is SNEGSKA (reference sequence). V lost 6 bases and J lost 3; bases outside the gene matches: 7. The CDR3, as DNA: TGCAGTGCAAGGGGACTAGCGGACAACTACAATGAGCAGTTCTTC. Its translation: CSARGLADNYNEQFF.

The chain has TRBV5-1 and TRBJ2-3; 7 bases align to TRBD2. Germline CDR1 SGHRS, CDR2 YFSETQ. The CDR3 loop spans 14 amino acids. Trimming took 4 bases from V and 6 from J; bases not matched to a gene: 8. The CDR3 DNA sequence: TGCGCCAGCAGCACTCAACCCGGGGGGGATACGCAGTATTTT. This codes for CASSTQPGGDTQYF. The whole variable domain, remainder taken from reference TRBV5-1 and TRBJ2-3, is KAGVTQTPRYLIKTRGQQVTLSCSPISGHRSVSWYQQTPGQGLQFLFEYFSETQRNKGNFPGRFSGRQFSNSRSEMNVSTLELGDSALYLCASSTQPGGDTQYFGPGTRLTVL.

This clonotype has just a few counts. The chain links TRBV20-1 to TRBJ2-1; D might be TRBD2 (5 bases). V was trimmed by 5 bases and J by 2 bases, leaving 13 bases between them. CDR3 length: 14 residues. Germline V gives CDR1 DFQATT, CDR2 SNEGSKA (reference sequence). In nucleotides, the CDR3 is TGCAGTGCTCATCGAGAGGGCCCCTACAATGAGCAGTTCTTC. Translation gives CSAHREGPYNEQFF.

The CDR3 DNA sequence: TGTGCCAGCTCGCTGACGGTCCGGGTGACTGAAGCTTTCTTT. Translated: CASSLTVRVTEAFF. The chain couples TRBV18 to TRBJ1-1; no definite D call. Per germline, CDR1 KGHSH and CDR2 LQKENI. The ends were cut back, 6 bases at V and 5 bases at J, with 16 bases in the middle. The CDR3 has 14 amino acids.

The J gene is TRBJ2-7, the V gene TRBV15, with D unresolved. The CDR3 is 15 amino acids. V lost 0 bases, J lost 3 bases, and 12 bases lay in between. Germline V CDR1 and CDR2: LNHNV, YYDKDF (reference sequence). The CDR3 DNA reads as TGTGCCACCAGCAGAGATAGGCTCAGTTACTACGAGCAGTACTTC. It specifies CATSRDRLSYYEQYF.

There are a few counts of this clonotype. V gene TRBV2 combines with J gene TRBJ2-1; D gene uncertain. The CDR3 spans 13 residues. Trimming left V 0 bases short and J 10 bases short, with 10 bases between. Looked up from germline, CDR1 is SNHLY and CDR2 is FYNNEI. The CDR3 DNA reads TGTGCCAGCAGTGAAGCAGCCGGGTCCGAGCAGTTCTTC. It encodes CASSEAAGSEQFF.

This clonotype came up a few times. The chain joins TRBV12-3 or TRBV12-4 to TRBJ2-7; 10 bases map to TRBD1. The trim removed 6 bases at V and 6 bases at J, leaving 8 bases unmatched. This CDR3 is built from 14 residues. In nucleotides, the CDR3 is TGTGCCAGCAGGCGACAGGGGGCTCTTGGCGAGCAGTACTTC. Its protein product is CASRRQGALGEQYF.

This chain joins TRBV7-2 and TRBJ1-2, with D uncertain. The CDR3 sequence is 14 residues long. Deletions cut 5 bases from V and 7 bases from J, with 17 bases between. The germline CDR1 and CDR2 sequences are SGHTA and FQGNSA. The CDR3 DNA is TGTGCCAGCAGCCCGAGCCAGACGAGGATTGGCTACACCTTC. Encoded protein: CASSPSQTRIGYTF.

This clonotype was recorded at least ten times. J is TRBJ2-5 and V is TRBV5-1; D perhaps matches TRBD1 (5 bases). V lost 5 bases, J lost 4 bases, and 12 bases lay in between. Germline V CDR1 and CDR2: SGHRS, YFSETQ. CDR3 length equals 13 residues. The CDR3 bases are TGCGCCAGCAGTAGACAGTTGACAGAGACCCAGTACTTC. Residues: CASSRQLTETQYF. Filled out from reference TRBV5-1 and TRBJ2-5, the complete variable domain reads KAGVTQTPRYLIKTRGQQVTLSCSPISGHRSVSWYQQTPGQGLQFLFEYFSETQRNKGNFPGRFSGRQFSNSRSEMNVSTLELGDSALYLCASSRQLTETQYFGPGTRLLVL.